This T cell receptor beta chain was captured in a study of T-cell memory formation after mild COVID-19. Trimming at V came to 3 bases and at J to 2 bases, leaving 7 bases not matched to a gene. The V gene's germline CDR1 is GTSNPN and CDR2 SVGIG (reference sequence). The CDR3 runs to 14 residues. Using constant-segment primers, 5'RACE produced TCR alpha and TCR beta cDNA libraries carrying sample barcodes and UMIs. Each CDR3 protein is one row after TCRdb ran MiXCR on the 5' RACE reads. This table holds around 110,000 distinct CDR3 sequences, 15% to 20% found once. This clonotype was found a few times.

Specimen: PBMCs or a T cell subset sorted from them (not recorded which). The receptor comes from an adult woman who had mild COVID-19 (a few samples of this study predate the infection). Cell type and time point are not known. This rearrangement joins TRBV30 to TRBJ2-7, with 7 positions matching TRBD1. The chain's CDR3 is CAWRGTAKAYEQYF. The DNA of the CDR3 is TGTGCCTGGAGAGGGACAGCCAAGGCCTACGAGCAGTACTTC.